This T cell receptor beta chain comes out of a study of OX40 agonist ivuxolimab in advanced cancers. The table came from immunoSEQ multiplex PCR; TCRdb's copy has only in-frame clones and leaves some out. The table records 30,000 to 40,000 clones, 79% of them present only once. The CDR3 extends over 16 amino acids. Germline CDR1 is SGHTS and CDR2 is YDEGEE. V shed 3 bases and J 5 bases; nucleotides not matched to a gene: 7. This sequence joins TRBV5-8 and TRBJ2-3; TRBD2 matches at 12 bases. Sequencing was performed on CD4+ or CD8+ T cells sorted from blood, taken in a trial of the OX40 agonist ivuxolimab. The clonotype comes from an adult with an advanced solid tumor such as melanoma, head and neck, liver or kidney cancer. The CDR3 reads CASSSTSGGFLDTQYF. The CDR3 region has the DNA TGTGCCAGCAGCTCGACTAGCGGGGGTTTCTTAGATACGCAGTATTTT.